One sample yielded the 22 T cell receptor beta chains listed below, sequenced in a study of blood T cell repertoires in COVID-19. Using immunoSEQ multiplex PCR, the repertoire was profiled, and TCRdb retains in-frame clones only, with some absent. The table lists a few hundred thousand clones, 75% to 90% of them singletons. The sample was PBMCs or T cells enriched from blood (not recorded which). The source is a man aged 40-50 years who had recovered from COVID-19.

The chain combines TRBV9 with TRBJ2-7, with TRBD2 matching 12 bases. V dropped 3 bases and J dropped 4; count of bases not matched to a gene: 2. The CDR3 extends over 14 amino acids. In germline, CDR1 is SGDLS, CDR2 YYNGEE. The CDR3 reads CASSETSGSYEQYF. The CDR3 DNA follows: TGTGCCAGCAGCGAGACTAGCGGGAGTTACGAGCAGTACTTC.

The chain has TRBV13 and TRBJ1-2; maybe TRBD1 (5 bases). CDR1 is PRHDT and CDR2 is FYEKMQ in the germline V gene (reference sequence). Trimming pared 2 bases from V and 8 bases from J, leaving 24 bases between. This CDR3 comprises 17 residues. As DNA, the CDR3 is TGTGCCAGCAGCTTATTGGGGTCGGACATACGGTATATAGGCTACACCTTC. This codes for CASSLLGSDIRYIGYTF.

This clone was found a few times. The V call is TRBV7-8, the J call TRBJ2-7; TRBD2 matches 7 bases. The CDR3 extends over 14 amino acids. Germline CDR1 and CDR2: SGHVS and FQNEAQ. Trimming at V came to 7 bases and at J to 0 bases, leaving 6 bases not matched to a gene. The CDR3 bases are TGTGCCAGCAACCTAGCGGAGAGCTCCTACGAGCAGTACTTC. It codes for CASNLAESSYEQYF. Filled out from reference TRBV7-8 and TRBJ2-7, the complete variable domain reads GAGVSQSPRYKVAKRGQDVALRCDPISGHVSLFWYQQALGQGPEFLTYFQNEAQLDKSGLPSDRFFAERPEGSVSTLKIQRTQQEDSAVYLCASNLAESSYEQYFGPGTRLTVT.

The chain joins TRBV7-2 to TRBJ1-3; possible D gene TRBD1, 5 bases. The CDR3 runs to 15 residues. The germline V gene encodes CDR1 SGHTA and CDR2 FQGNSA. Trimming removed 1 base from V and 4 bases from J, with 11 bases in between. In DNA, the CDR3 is TGTGCCAGCAGCTTAGTAGGCAGGGCAGGAAACACCATATATTTT. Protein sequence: CASSLVGRAGNTIYF.

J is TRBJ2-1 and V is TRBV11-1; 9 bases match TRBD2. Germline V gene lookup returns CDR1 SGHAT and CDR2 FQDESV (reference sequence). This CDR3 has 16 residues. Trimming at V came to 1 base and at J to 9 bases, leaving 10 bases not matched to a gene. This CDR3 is CASSLEGLAGRSEQFF. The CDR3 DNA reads TGTGCCAGCAGCTTAGAGGGGCTAGCGGGAAGGAGTGAGCAGTTCTTC.

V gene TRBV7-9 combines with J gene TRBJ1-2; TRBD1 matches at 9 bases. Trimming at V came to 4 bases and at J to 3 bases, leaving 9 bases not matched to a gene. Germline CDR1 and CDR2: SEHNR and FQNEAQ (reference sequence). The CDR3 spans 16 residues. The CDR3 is CASSSRGGQGDYGYTF. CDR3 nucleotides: TGTGCCAGCAGCTCAAGGGGGGGACAGGGCGACTATGGCTACACCTTC. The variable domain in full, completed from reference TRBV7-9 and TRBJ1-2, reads DTGVSQNPRHKITKRGQNVTFRCDPISEHNRLYWYRQTLGQGPEFLTYFQNEAQLEKSRLLSDRFSAERPKGSFSTLEIQRTEQGDSAMYLCASSSRGGQGDYGYTFGSGTRLTVV.

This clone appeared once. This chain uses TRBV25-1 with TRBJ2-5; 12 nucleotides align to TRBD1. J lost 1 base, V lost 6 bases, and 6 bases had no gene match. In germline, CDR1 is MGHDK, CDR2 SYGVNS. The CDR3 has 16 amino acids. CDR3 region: CASRDGTGGLQETQYF. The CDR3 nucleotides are TGTGCCAGCAGGGACGGGACAGGGGGCCTCCAAGAGACCCAGTACTTC.

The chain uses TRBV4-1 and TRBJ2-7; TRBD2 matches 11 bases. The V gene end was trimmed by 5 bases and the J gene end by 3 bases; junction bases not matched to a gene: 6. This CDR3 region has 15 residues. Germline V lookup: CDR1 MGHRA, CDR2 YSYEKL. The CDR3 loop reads CASSTRTSGSYEQYF. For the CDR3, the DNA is TGCGCCAGCAGCACCAGAACTAGCGGGAGCTACGAGCAGTACTTC.

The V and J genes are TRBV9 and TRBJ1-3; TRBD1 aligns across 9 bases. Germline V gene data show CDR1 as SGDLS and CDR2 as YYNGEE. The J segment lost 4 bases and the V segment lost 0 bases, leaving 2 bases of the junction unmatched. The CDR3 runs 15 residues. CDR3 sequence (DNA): TGTGCCAGCAGCGTAGGGACAGGGGTAGGAAACACCATATATTTT. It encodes CASSVGTGVGNTIYF.

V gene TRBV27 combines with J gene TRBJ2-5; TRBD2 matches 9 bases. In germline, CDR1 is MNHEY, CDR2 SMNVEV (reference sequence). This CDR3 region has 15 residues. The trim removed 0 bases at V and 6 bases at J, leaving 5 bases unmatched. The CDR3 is CASSLSSGSMQTQYF. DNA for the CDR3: TGTGCCAGCAGTTTATCTAGCGGGAGTATGCAGACCCAGTACTTC.

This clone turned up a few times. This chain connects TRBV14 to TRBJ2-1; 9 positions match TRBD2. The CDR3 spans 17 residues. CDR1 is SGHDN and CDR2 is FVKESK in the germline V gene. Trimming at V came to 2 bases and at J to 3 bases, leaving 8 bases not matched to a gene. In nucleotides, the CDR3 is TGTGCCAGCAGCCAAATATCGGGACTAGCTTTCTACAATGAGCAGTTCTTC. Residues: CASSQISGLAFYNEQFF. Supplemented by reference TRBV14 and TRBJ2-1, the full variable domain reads EAGVTQFPSHSVIEKGQTVTLRCDPISGHDNLYWYRRVMGKEIKFLLHFVKESKQDESGMPNNRFLAERTGGTYSTLKVQPAELEDSGVYFCASSQISGLAFYNEQFFGPGTRLTVL.

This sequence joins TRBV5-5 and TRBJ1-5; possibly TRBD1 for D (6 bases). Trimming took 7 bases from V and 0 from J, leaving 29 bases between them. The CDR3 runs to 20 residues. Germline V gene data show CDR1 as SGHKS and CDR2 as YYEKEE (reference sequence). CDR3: CASSFYPLGGALYSNQPQHF. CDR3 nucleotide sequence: TGTGCCAGCTCGTTCTACCCTCTCGGGGGGGCTCTATATAGCAATCAGCCCCAGCATTTT.

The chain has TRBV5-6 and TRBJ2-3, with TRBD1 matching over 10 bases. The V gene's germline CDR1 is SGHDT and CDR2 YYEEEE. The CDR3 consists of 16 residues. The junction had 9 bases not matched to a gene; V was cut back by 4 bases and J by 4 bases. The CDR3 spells CASSQDRGPRADTQYF. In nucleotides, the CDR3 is TGTGCCAGCAGCCAAGACAGGGGGCCCCGGGCAGATACGCAGTATTTT.

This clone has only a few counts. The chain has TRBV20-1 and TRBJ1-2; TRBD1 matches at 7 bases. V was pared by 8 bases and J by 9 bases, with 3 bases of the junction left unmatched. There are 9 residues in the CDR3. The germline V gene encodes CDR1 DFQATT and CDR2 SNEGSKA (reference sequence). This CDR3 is CSTDRRYTF. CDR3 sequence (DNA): TGCAGTACGGACAGGCGCTACACCTTC.

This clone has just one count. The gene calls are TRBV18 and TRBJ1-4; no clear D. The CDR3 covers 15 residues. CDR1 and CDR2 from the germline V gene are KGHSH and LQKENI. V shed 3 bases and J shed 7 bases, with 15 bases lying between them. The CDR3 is CASSPEGDGREKLFF. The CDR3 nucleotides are TGTGCCAGCTCACCTGAGGGTGATGGGCGTGAAAAACTGTTTTTT.

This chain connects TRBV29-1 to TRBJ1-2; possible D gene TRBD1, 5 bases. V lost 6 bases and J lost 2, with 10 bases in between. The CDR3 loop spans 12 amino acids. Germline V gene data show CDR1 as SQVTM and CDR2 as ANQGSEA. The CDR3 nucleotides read TGCAGCGTAAGCCAGGGAAACTATGGCTACACCTTC. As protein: CSVSQGNYGYTF.

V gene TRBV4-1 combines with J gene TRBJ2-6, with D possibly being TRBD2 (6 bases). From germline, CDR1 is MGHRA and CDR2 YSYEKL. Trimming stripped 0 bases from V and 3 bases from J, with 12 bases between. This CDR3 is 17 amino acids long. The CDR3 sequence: CASSQDNPGSGANVLTF. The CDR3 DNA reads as TGCGCCAGCAGCCAAGATAACCCCGGGAGTGGGGCCAACGTCCTGACTTTC.

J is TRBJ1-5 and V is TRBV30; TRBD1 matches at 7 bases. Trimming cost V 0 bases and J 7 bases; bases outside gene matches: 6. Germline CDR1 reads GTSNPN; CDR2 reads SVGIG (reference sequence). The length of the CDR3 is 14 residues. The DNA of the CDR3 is TGTGCCTGGAGTGTACCAGGGGGAGGCCAGCCCCAGCATTTT. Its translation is CAWSVPGGGQPQHF.

This chain's CDR3 is CASSDDRRSYGYTF. The DNA of the CDR3 is TGTGCCAGCAGTGACGATCGGAGGAGCTATGGCTACACCTTC. The chain recombines TRBV3-1 (or the pseudogene TRBV3-2) with TRBJ1-2; D gene ambiguous. Germline CDR1 is LGHDT and CDR2 is YNNKEL (reference sequence). V lost 6 bases, J lost 4 bases, and 15 bases lay in between. This CDR3 region has 14 residues.

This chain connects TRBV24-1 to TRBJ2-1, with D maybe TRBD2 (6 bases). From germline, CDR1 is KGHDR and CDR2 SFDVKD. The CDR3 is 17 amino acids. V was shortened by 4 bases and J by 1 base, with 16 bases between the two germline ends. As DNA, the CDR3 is TGTGCCACCAGTGACACCTCTAGCGCGCTATCCTACAATGAGCAGTTCTTC. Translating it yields CATSDTSSALSYNEQFF.

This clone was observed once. The CDR3: CASSFDRVNQPQHF. DNA for the CDR3: TGTGCCAGTAGTTTCGACAGGGTAAATCAGCCCCAGCATTTT. V and J are TRBV19 and TRBJ1-5; 7 bases agree with TRBD1. The CDR3 length is 14 residues. The ends lost 5 bases at V and 4 bases at J; junction bases unmatched: 5. Per germline, CDR1 LNHDA and CDR2 SQIVND (reference sequence).

DNA of the CDR3: TGTGCCAGTAGTATTTCGGGACAGGGTGTCTACGAGCAGTACTTC. Protein sequence: CASSISGQGVYEQYF. This chain uses TRBV19 with TRBJ2-7, with 9 nucleotides matching TRBD1. This CDR3 region has 15 residues. Germline V lookup: CDR1 LNHDA, CDR2 SQIVND (reference sequence). J lost 3 bases, V lost 3 bases, and 6 bases had no gene match.